This entry describes one TCR beta chain. Which antigen it targets is not known. Just one base apart from a much larger clone, this may be a read error. The germline V gene encodes CDR1 SQVTM and CDR2 ANQGSEA. The CDR3 covers 13 residues, taking in both the cysteine and the phenylalanine. Only the CDR3 part of the read is kept: 39 bases, read in frame from the first base. Trimming takes 7 bases off V and 5 bases off J; junction bases not matched to a gene: 8. The sample originates from a study (dated by TCRdb to about 2017). In terms of the full investigation: To characterize human CD8+ TCR repertoires that recognize immunodominant viral antigens, the researchers relied on sequence and structural analyses.

Findings and caveats that apply to the study as a whole: According to the report, the CD8+ TCR repertoires were highly diverse, and those specific to different immunodominant viral antigens were distinct from each other.

The data were produced on an Illumina HiSeq 2500. TCRdb handled the public reads itself, with Q25 trimming in fastp and clone calling in MiXCR, and kept productive beta chains. Each CDR3 protein appears once, grouped with its most common genes and DNA. The sample data list 200 or so distinct CDR3 sequences, and roughly 20% of these were observed just once. Of the sample, about 60% falls within the top ten clones. The receptor was derived from a male donor. The V and J genes are TRBV29-1 and TRBJ1-2; the junction holds 9 bases that match TRBD1. Sequenced material: CD8+ T cells (not recorded whether cultured). CDR3 sequence: CSGTGGDEYGYTF. The nucleotides are TGCAGCGGTACAGGGGGCGATGAATATGGCTACACCTTC.